Sequencing of this T cell receptor beta chain was carried out in a study of cytomegalovirus exposure and HLA in healthy donors. Study-level points and caveats: Among CMV-associated TCR beta chains, most appeared HLA-restricted in a later analysis. Associated with HLA alleles at 0.05 false discovery rate in a later analysis were fewer than 20,000 TCR beta sequences.

Use of 60 Vbeta and 13 Jbeta primers characterized the PCR. The table came from immunoSEQ multiplex PCR; TCRdb's copy has only in-frame clones and leaves some out. Here the sample spans about 100,000 clones, 74% being singletons. This clone is a singleton in its sample. The antigen is not known. This CDR3 has 16 amino acids. The sequenced material came from PBMCs. The TCR was taken from a woman aged 35 to 49 in good health and CMV-seropositive. This chain links TRBV21-1 with TRBJ1-5; TRBD1 reflects the table's D call only, with no check against the DNA. TRBV21-1 represents a pseudogene. In nucleotides, the CDR3 is TGTGCCAGCAGCATATACAGGGTCGAGTTATCTCAGCCCCAGCATTTT. Translated, it gives CASSIYRVELSQPQHF.